The 3 T cell receptor beta chains reported below all come from one sample, sequenced in a study of T cells in narcolepsy (dated by TCRdb to 2016 to 2019). Libraries were constructed by the immunoSEQ multiplex PCR assay. Imported from immuneACCESS, the table was reduced by TCRdb to in-frame sequences with V and J called. These copies leave out some clones; in studies compared against another copy, an unresolved V gene accounts for under half, and the cause of the remainder is not known. The sample table contains about 27,000 clones; only one count was recorded for approximately 86% of them. The ten largest clonotypes hold 1.1% of the sample. Sequencing used CD45RA- memory CD4+ T cells from PBMCs. This sample's cell subset or site label indicates: memory T cells sorted ex vivo from peripheral blood. The receptors come from a human donor with narcolepsy.

This chain uses TRBV6-6 with TRBJ1-6, with TRBD1 identical over 10 bases. Germline lookup yields CDR1 MNHNY and CDR2 SVGAGI (reference sequence). This CDR3 contains 14 residues. The ends lost 6 bases at V and 7 bases at J; junction bases unmatched: 3. The CDR3 protein is CASSRQGANSPLHF. The CDR3 DNA is TGTGCCAGCAGCCGACAGGGGGCCAATTCACCCCTCCACTTT.

The chain has TRBV6-1 and TRBJ2-1; D not certain. The CDR3 is 13 residues long. CDR1 MNHNS and CDR2 SASEGT come from the germline V gene. The V gene lost 6 bases and the J gene lost 4 bases, with 10 bases spanning the gap. The CDR3 DNA reads TGTGCCAGCAGGATAGGAATATACAATGAGCAGTTCTTC. Translation: CASRIGIYNEQFF.

In nucleotides, the CDR3 is TGTGCCAGCAGCTTAACGACAGGGGCGTACCAAGAGACCCAGTACTTC. Protein: CASSLTTGAYQETQYF. The chain combines TRBV7-9 with TRBJ2-5, with 8 bases that match TRBD1. Germline loops: CDR1 SEHNR, CDR2 FQNEAQ (reference sequence). The CDR3 loop spans 16 amino acids. The J segment lost 0 bases and the V segment lost 2 bases, leaving 5 bases of the junction unmatched. Supplemented by reference TRBV7-9 and TRBJ2-5, the full variable domain reads DTGVSQNPRHKITKRGQNVTFRCDPISEHNRLYWYRQTLGQGPEFLTYFQNEAQLEKSRLLSDRFSAERPKGSFSTLEIQRTEQGDSAMYLCASSLTTGAYQETQYFGPGTRLLVL.